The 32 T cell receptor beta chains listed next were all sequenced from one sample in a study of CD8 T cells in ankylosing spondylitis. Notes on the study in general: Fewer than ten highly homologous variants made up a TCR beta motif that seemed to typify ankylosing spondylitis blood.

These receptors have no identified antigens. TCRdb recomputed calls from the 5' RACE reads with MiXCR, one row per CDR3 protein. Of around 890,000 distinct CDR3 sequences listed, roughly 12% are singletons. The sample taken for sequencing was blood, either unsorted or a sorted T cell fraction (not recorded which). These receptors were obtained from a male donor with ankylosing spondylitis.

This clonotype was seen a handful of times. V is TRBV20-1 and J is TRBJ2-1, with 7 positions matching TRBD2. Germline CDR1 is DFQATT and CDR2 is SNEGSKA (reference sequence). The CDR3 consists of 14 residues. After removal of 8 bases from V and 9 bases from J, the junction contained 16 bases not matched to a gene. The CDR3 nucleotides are TGCAGTCCCGTACTAGGACTAGACCGGGCTGAGCAGTTCTTC. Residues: CSPVLGLDRAEQFF.

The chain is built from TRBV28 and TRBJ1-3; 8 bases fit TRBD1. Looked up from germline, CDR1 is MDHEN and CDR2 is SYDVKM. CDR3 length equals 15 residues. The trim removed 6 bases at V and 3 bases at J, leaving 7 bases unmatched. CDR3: CASRADRGRGNTIYF. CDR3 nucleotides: TGTGCCAGCAGGGCCGACAGGGGCCGTGGAAACACCATATATTTT.

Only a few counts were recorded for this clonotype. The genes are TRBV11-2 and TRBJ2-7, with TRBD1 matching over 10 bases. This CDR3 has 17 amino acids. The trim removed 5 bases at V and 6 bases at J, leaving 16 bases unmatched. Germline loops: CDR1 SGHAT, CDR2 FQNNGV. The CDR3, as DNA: TGTGCCAGCAGCCCCGACGTGTTCCGGGACAGGGGCCGCGAGCAGTACTTC. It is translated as CASSPDVFRDRGREQYF.

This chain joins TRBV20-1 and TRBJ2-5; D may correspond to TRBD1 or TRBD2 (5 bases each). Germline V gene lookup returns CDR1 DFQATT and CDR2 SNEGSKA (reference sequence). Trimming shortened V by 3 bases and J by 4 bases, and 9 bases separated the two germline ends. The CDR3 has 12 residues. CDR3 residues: CSASFGGETQYF. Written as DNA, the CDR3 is TGCAGTGCTAGTTTTGGGGGAGAGACCCAGTACTTC.

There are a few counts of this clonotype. The DNA of the CDR3 is TGTGCCAGCAGTTGGGGGGACACCCTCTACGAGCAGTACTTC. It yields the protein CASSWGDTLYEQYF. V gene TRBV12-3 or TRBV12-4 combines with J gene TRBJ2-7; tentatively, D is TRBD1 or TRBD2 (6 bases each). V was cut by 4 bases and J by 3 bases, with 13 bases left in between. The CDR3 is 14 amino acids.

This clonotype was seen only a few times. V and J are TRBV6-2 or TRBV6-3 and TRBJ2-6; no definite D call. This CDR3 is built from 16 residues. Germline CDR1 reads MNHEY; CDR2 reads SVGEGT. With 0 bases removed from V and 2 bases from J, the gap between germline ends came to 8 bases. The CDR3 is CASSYSYAAGANVLTF. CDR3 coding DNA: TGTGCCAGCAGTTACTCCTACGCTGCTGGGGCCAACGTCCTGACTTTC.

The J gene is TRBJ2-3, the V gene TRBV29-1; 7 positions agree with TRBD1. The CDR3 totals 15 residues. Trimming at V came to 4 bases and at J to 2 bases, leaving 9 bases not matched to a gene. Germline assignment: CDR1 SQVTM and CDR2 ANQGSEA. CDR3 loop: CSVAPGQRYTDTQYF. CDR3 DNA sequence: TGCAGCGTTGCCCCGGGACAGCGTTACACAGATACGCAGTATTTT.

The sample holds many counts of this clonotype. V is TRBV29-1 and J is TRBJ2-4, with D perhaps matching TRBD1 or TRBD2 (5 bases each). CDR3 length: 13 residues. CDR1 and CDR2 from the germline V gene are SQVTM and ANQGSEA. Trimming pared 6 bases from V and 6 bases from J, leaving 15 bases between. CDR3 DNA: TGCAGCGTCTCGAGGGGATGGGGAAACATTCAGTACTTC. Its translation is CSVSRGWGNIQYF.

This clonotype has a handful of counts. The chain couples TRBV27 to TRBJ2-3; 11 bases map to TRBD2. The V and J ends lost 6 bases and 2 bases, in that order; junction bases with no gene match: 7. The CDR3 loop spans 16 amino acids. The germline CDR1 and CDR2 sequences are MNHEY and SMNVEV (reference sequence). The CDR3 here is CASRLRLAGLTDTQYF. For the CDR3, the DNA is TGTGCCAGCAGACTACGACTAGCGGGACTCACAGATACGCAGTATTTT.

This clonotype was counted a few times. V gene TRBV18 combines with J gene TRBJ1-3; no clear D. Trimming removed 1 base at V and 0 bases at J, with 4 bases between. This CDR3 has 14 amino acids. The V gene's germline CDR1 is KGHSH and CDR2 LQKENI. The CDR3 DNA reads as TGTGCCAGCTCACCACAGAGCTCTGGAAACACCATATATTTT. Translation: CASSPQSSGNTIYF.

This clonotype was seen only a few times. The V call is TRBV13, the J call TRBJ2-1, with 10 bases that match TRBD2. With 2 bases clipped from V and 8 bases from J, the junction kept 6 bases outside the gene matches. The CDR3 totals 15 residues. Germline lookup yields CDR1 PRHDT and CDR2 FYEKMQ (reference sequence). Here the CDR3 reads CASSLPSGRGDEQFF. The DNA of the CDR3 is TGTGCCAGCAGCTTACCCAGCGGGAGGGGCGATGAGCAGTTCTTC.

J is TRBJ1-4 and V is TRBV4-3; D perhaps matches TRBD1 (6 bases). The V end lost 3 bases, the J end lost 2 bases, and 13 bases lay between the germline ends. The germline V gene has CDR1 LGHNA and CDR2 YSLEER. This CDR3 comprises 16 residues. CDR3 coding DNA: TGCGCCAGCAGCCAGGAACTACAGGGCACTAATGAAAAACTGTTTTTT. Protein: CASSQELQGTNEKLFF.

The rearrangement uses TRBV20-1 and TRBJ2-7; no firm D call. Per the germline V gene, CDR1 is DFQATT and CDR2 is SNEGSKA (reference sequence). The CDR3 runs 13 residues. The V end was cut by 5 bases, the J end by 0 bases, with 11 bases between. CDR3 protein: CSAPDGNSYEQYF. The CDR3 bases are TGCAGTGCTCCGGACGGTAACTCCTACGAGCAGTACTTC.

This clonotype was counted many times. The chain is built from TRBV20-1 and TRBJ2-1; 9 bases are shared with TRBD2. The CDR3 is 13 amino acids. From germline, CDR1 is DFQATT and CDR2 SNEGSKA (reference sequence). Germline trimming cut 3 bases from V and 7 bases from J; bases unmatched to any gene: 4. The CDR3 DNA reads TGCAGTGCTAGTGGCGGGGGGGCAAATGAGCAGTTCTTC. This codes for CSASGGGANEQFF.

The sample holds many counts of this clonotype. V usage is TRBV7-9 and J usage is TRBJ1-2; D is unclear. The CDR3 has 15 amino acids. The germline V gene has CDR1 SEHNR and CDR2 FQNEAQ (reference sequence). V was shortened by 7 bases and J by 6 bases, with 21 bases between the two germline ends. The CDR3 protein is CASNLSPGPRHGYTF. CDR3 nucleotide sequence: TGTGCCAGCAACCTGAGCCCCGGCCCCCGCCATGGCTACACCTTC. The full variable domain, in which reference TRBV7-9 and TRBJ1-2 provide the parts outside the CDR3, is DTGVSQNPRHKITKRGQNVTFRCDPISEHNRLYWYRQTLGQGPEFLTYFQNEAQLEKSRLLSDRFSAERPKGSFSTLEIQRTEQGDSAMYLCASNLSPGPRHGYTFGSGTRLTVV.

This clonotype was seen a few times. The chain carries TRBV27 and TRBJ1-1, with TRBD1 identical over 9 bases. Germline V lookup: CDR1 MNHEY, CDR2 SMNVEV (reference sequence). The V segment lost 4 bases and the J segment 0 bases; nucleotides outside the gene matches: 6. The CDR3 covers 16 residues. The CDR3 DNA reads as TGTGCCAGCAGTTCCGACAGGGGGTTTATGAACACTGAAGCTTTCTTT. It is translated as CASSSDRGFMNTEAFF.

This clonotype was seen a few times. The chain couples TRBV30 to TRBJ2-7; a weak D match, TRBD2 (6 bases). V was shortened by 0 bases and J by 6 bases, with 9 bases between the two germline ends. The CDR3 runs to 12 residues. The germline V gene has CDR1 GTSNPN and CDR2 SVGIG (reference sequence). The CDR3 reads CAWSVGGTEQYF. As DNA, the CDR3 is TGTGCCTGGAGTGTAGGCGGGACCGAGCAGTACTTC.

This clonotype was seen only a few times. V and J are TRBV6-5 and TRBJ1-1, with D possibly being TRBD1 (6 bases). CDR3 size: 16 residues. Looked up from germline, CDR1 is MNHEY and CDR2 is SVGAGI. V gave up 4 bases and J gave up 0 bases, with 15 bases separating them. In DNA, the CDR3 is TGTGCCAGCAGTTCCAGTTTTACAGGGTTGAACACTGAAGCTTTCTTT. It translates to CASSSSFTGLNTEAFF.

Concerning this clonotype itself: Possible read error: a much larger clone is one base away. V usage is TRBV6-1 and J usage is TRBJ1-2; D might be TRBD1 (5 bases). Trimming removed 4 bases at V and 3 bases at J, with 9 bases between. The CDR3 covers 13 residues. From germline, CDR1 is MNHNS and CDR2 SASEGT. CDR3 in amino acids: CASSAGTDYGYTF. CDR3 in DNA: TGTGCCAGCAGTGCCGGGACGGACTATGGCTACACCTTC.

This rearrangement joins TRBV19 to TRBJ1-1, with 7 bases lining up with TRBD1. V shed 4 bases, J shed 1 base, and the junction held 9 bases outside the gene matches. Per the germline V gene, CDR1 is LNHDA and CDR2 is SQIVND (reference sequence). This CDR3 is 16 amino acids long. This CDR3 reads CASSNGQALSNTEAFF. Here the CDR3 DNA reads TGTGCCAGTAGTAACGGACAGGCCCTTTCGAACACTGAAGCTTTCTTT.

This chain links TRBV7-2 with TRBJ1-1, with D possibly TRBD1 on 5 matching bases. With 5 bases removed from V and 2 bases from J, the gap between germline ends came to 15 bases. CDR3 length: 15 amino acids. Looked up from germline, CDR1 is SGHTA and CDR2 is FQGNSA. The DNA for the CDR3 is TGTGCCAGCAGCCTACTTACAGGAACCAACACTGAAGCTTTCTTT. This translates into CASSLLTGTNTEAFF.

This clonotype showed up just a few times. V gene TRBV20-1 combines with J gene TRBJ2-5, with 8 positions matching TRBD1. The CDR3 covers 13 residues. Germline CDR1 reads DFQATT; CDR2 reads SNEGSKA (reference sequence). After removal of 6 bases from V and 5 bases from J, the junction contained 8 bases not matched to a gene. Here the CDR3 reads CSARDRRLETQYF. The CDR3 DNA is TGCAGTGCCCGGGACAGGCGTCTGGAGACCCAGTACTTC.

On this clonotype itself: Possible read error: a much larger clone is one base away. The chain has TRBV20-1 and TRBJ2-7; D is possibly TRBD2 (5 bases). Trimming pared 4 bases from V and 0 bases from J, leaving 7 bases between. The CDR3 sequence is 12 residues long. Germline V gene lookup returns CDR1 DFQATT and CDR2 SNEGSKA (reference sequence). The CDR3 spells CSAKRSSYEQYF. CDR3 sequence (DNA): TGCAGTGCTAAGCGGAGCTCCTACGAGCAGTACTTC.

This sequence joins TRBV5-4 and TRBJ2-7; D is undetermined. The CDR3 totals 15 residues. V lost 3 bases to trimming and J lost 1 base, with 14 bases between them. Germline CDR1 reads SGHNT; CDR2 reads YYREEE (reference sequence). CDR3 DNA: TGTGCCAGCAGCTCCCCAACCTTAGCATCCTACGAGCAGTACTTC. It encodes CASSSPTLASYEQYF. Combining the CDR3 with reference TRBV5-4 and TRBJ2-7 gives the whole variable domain ETGVTQSPTHLIKTRGQQVTLRCSSQSGHNTVSWYQQALGQGPQFIFQYYREEENGRGNFPPRFSGLQFPNYSSELNVNALELDDSALYLCASSSPTLASYEQYFGPGTRLTVT.

CDR3 DNA: TGCAGTGCTAGAAACAGCCATCATAGCTATGGCTACACCTTC. Protein: CSARNSHHSYGYTF. The gene calls are TRBV20-1 and TRBJ1-2, with D unresolved. V lost 2 bases, J lost 4 bases, and 14 bases lay in between. Germline-derived CDR1 and CDR2 are DFQATT and SNEGSKA (reference sequence). The CDR3 extends over 14 amino acids.

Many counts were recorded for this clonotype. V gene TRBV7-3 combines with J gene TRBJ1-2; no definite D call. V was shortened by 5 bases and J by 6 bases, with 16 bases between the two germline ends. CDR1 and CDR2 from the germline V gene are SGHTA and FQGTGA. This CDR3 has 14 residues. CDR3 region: CASSPPLRSHGYTF. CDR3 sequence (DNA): TGTGCCAGCAGCCCCCCCCTAAGGTCCCATGGCTACACCTTC.

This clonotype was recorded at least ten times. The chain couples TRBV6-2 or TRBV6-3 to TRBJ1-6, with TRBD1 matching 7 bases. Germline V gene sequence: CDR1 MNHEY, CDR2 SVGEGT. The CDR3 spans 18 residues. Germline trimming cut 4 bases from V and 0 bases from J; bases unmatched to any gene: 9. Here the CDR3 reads CASSSTGTASSYNSPLHF. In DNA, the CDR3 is TGTGCCAGCAGTTCGACCGGGACAGCGAGCTCCTATAATTCACCCCTCCACTTT.

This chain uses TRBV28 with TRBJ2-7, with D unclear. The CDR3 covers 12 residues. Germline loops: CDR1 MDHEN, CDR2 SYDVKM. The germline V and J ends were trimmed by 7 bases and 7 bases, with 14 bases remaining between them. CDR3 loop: CASTARLEEQYF. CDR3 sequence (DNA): TGTGCCAGCACGGCGAGGCTGGAAGAGCAGTACTTC.

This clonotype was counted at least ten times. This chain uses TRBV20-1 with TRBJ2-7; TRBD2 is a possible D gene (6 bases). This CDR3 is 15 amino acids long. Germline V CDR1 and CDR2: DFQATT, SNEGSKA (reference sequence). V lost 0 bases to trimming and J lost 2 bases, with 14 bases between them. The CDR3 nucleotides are TGCAGTGCTAGAGATTTCCGGGGGTCTACCTACGAGCAGTACTTC. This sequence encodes CSARDFRGSTYEQYF.

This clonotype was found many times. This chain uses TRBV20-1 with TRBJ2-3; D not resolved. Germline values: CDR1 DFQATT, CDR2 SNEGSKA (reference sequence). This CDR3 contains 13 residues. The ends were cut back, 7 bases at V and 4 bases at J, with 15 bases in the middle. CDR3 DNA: TGCAGTGAGGCGGCGGTGGGATCAGATACGCAGTATTTT. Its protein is CSEAAVGSDTQYF.

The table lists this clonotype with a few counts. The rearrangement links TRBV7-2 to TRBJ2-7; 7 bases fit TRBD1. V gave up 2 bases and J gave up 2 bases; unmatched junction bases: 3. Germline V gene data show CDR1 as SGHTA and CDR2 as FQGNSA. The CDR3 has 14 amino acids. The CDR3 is CASSLHRGPYEQYF. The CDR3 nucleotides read TGTGCCAGCAGCTTACACAGGGGCCCCTACGAGCAGTACTTC. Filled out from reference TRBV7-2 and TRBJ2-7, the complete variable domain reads GAGVSQSPSNKVTEKGKDVELRCDPISGHTALYWYRQSLGQGLEFLIYFQGNSAPDKSGLPSDRFSAERTGGSVSTLTIQRTQQEDSAVYLCASSLHRGPYEQYFGPGTRLTVT.

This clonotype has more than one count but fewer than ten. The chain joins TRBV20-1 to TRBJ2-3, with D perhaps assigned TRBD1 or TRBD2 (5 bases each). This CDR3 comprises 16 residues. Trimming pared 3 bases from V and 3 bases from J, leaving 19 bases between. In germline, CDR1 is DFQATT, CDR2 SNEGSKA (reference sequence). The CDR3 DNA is TGCAGTGCTAGTTCCCGGAGACAGACGGGGACAGATACGCAGTATTTT. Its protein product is CSASSRRQTGTDTQYF.